The sample holds many counts of the clone carrying this T cell receptor (beta chain). Preparation of the TCRbeta library involved a method that used unique molecular identifiers. MiXCR was run by TCRdb on the PCR reads, yielding one entry per CDR3 protein. The sample holds 300,000 to 400,000 distinct CDR3 sequences, more than 10% seen once. This sample stems from a study of T-cell reconstitution after alpha-beta-depleted transplantation in children. Sequencing was performed on PBMCs, taken from the stem cell graft. This receptor was taken from a human donor who donated a stem cell graft to a child with Fanconi anemia.

The CDR3 here is CSARSGTGTNEQFF. CDR3 in DNA: TGCAGTGCCAGATCCGGGACAGGGACCAATGAGCAGTTCTTC. This sequence joins TRBV20-1 and TRBJ2-1; the match to TRBD1 covers 9 bases. Germline V gene data show CDR1 as DFQATT and CDR2 as SNEGSKA (reference sequence). V lost 6 bases, J lost 6 bases, and 9 bases stayed unmatched. This CDR3 is 14 amino acids long.